This T cell receptor beta chain was sequenced in a study of T cell changes during pregnancy in multiple sclerosis. This table comes from immunoSEQ multiplex PCR, and its TCRdb copy is limited to in-frame clones, with some not included. The data contain over 55,000 clones, roughly 92% of them singletons. This CDR3 contains 13 residues. Trimming shortened V by 2 bases and J by 4 bases, and 11 bases separated the two germline ends. Germline V gene lookup returns CDR1 GTSNPN and CDR2 SVGIG (reference sequence). This clone was observed a single time. This sequence originates from a female donor with multiple sclerosis, enrolled in a pregnancy study. The chain links TRBV30 to TRBJ1-1; tentative D call: TRBD1 (5 bases). The sequencing here drew on CD8+ T cells from peripheral blood mononuclear cells, taken in the third trimester of pregnancy. CDR3 DNA: TGTGCCTGGAGTTACAGGAGGGGCACTGAAGCTTTCTTT. Translation gives CAWSYRRGTEAFF.